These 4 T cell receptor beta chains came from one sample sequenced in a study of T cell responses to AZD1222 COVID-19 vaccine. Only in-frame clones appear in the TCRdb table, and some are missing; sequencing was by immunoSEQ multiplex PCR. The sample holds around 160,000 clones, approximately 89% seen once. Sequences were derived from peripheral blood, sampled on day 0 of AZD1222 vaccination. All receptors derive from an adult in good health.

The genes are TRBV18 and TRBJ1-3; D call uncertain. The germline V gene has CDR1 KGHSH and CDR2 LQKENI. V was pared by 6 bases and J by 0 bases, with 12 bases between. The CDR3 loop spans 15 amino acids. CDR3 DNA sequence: TGTGCCAGCTCTTCAGAAACGATCTCTGGAAACACCATATATTTT. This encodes CASSSETISGNTIYF.

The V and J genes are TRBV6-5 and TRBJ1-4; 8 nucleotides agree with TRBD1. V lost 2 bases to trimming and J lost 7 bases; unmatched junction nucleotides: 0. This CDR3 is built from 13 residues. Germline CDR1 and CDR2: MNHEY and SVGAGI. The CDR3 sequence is CASSYGTGEKLFF. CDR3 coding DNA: TGTGCCAGCAGTTACGGGACAGGTGAAAAACTGTTTTTT.

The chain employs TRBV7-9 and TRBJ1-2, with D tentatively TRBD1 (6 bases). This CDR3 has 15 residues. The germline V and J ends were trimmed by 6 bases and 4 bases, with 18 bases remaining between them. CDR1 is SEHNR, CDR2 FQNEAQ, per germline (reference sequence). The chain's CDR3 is CASSLIEGGAYGYTF. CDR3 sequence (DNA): TGTGCCAGCAGTTTAATCGAAGGGGGAGCCTATGGCTACACCTTC.

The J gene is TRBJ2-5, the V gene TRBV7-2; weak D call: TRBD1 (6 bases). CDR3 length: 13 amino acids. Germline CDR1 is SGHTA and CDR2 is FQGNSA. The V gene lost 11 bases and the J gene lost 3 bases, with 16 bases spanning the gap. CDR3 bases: TGTGCCGGGGGCAACAGGAGCGAAGAGACCCAGTACTTC. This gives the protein CAGGNRSEETQYF.